A selection of T cell receptor beta chains follows, all from one sample in a study of blood T cell repertoires in COVID-19. TCRdb keeps only in-frame clones here, not all; method: immunoSEQ multiplex PCR. The sample lists approximately 25,000 clones; 55% to 85% were seen once. The sample comprised peripheral blood. These receptors came from an elderly woman with acute or convalescent COVID-19. The CDR3 runs from the conserved cysteine through the conserved F or W. Fields, in order: clone size, V gene, D gene, J gene, CDR3 DNA, CDR3 protein. D genes are given only for firm matches. Not all rows give a size; the values are once, few, many and, for expanded clones, a class.

clone size: NA; V gene: TRBV19; D gene: NA; J gene: TRBJ1-3; CDR3 DNA: TGTGCCAGTAGTATATTCTATGGAGGGTTTGGAAACACCATATATTTT; CDR3 protein: CASSIFYGGFGNTIYF
clone size: NA; V gene: TRBV30; D gene: TRBD1; J gene: TRBJ1-3; CDR3 DNA: TGTGCCTGGTCCAGGGGGATATTCTCTGGAAACACCATATATTTT; CDR3 protein: CAWSRGIFSGNTIYF
clone size: NA; V gene: TRBV15; D gene: NA; J gene: TRBJ2-4; CDR3 DNA: TGTGCCACCACCGCAGGAGGGAGCACCAAAAACATTCAGTACTTC; CDR3 protein: CATTAGGSTKNIQYF
clone size: few; V gene: TRBV19; D gene: TRBD1; J gene: TRBJ1-1; CDR3 DNA: TGTGCCAGTAGCCCACTAACAGGGGCTGAAGCTTTCTTT; CDR3 protein: CASSPLTGAEAFF
clone size: NA; V gene: TRBV19; D gene: TRBD1; J gene: TRBJ1-2; CDR3 DNA: TGTGCCAGTAGGAGAAGACAGGGGCTAACTCTTGGCTACACCTTC; CDR3 protein: CASRRRQGLTLGYTF
clone size: NA; V gene: TRBV27; D gene: NA; J gene: TRBJ1-5; CDR3 DNA: TGTGCCAGCAGTAACCGGAATCAGCCCCAGCATTTT; CDR3 protein: CASSNRNQPQHF
clone size: NA; V gene: TRBV18; D gene: TRBD2; J gene: TRBJ2-7; CDR3 DNA: TGTGCCAGCTCACCAACTAGCGGGAGGGCCTACGAGCAGTACTTC; CDR3 protein: CASSPTSGRAYEQYF
clone size: NA; V gene: TRBV18; D gene: NA; J gene: TRBJ1-2; CDR3 DNA: TGTGCCAGCTCACCTCAGGAGGGCCACGAGGGCTACACCTTC; CDR3 protein: CASSPQEGHEGYTF
clone size: NA; V gene: TRBV28; D gene: TRBD1; J gene: TRBJ2-2; CDR3 DNA: TGTGCCACTAATAAACAGGGGGCAAGGACCGGGGAGCTGTTTTTT; CDR3 protein: CATNKQGARTGELFF
clone size: few; V gene: TRBV5-1; D gene: TRBD2; J gene: TRBJ2-2; CDR3 DNA: TGCGCCAGCAGCCTCAGCGGGAGGGAGACCGGGGAGCTGTTTTTT; CDR3 protein: CASSLSGRETGELFF
clone size: NA; V gene: TRBV7-9; D gene: TRBD2; J gene: TRBJ2-7; CDR3 DNA: TGTGCCAGCACGCCTCGGAGGGCGGGAGGGGAGCAGTACTTC; CDR3 protein: CASTPRRAGGEQYF